This passage covers 14 T cell receptor beta chains from one sample sequenced in a study of identical twins. Each CDR3 protein is one row after TCRdb ran MiXCR on the 5' RACE reads. The table shows roughly 770,000 distinct CDR3 sequences, with 15% to 20% occurring only once. The same data also went into a second study, on T cells expressing NK-cell markers.

The sequenced material came from PBMCs. The receptors here all came from a woman younger than 30 in good health.

The rearrangement uses TRBV7-7 and TRBJ2-2; D remains ambiguous. The V gene lost 5 bases and the J gene lost 7 bases, with 8 bases spanning the gap. The germline gives CDR1 SSHAT, CDR2 FNYEAQ (reference sequence). The CDR3 is made up of 12 amino acids. In DNA, the CDR3 is TGTGCCAGCAGCCCTGGTCACGGGGAGCTGTTTTTT. This encodes CASSPGHGELFF. The whole variable domain, remainder taken from reference TRBV7-7 and TRBJ2-2, is GAGVSQSPRYKVTKRGQDVTLRCDPISSHATLYWYQQALGQGPEFLTYFNYEAQPDKSGLPSDRFSAERPEGSISTLTIQRTEQRDSAMYRCASSPGHGELFFGEGSRLTVL.

This clonotype occurred many times. CDR3 residues: CASSRTAGEQYF. The CDR3 coding sequence is TGTGCCAGCAGTCGGACCGCTGGCGAGCAGTACTTC. The V and J genes are TRBV6-6 and TRBJ2-7; D not resolved. Germline loops: CDR1 MNHNY, CDR2 SVGAGI (reference sequence). Trimming shortened V by 5 bases and J by 6 bases, and 11 bases separated the two germline ends. This CDR3 has 12 amino acids.

The chain's CDR3 is CASTLSTSVNNEQFF. In nucleotides, the CDR3 is TGCGCCAGCACCCTTTCGACTAGCGTTAACAATGAGCAGTTCTTC. V is TRBV5-1 and J is TRBJ2-1, with 8 bases lining up with TRBD2. Trimming at V came to 6 bases and at J to 5 bases, leaving 10 bases not matched to a gene. This CDR3 has 15 residues. The germline V gene has CDR1 SGHRS and CDR2 YFSETQ.

This clonotype has more than one count but fewer than ten. The V call is TRBV12-3 or TRBV12-4, the J call TRBJ2-5; TRBD2 might be the D (6 bases). V was trimmed by 3 bases and J by 3 bases, leaving 11 bases between them. CDR3 length equals 14 residues. The CDR3 reads CASSFRDSEETQYF. The CDR3 region has the DNA TGTGCCAGCAGTTTCCGGGACTCAGAAGAGACCCAGTACTTC.

A few counts support this clonotype. The chain is built from TRBV20-1 and TRBJ2-1; D possibly corresponds to TRBD1 (6 bases). Germline V lookup: CDR1 DFQATT, CDR2 SNEGSKA (reference sequence). This CDR3 spans 14 amino acids. V was trimmed by 5 bases and J by 2 bases, leaving 13 bases between them. The CDR3: CSALRDTPYNEQFF. In nucleotides, the CDR3 is TGCAGTGCTCTACGGGACACCCCCTACAATGAGCAGTTCTTC.

The V call is TRBV9, the J call TRBJ1-5; 10 positions agree with TRBD1. The CDR3 totals 14 residues. V lost 4 bases to trimming and J lost 9 bases; unmatched junction nucleotides: 7. The germline gives CDR1 SGDLS, CDR2 YYNGEE. The CDR3 loop reads CASSLDRGQGPQHF. The CDR3 bases are TGTGCCAGCAGCCTCGACAGGGGGCAAGGGCCCCAGCATTTT.

The genes are TRBV6-2 or TRBV6-3 and TRBJ2-3, with D unresolved. The CDR3 loop spans 15 amino acids. Germline assignment: CDR1 MNHEY and CDR2 SVGEGT. V lost 2 bases and J 0 bases, leaving 9 bases between the germline ends. Written as DNA, the CDR3 is TGTGCCAGCAGTTACCCCGCTATCAGCACAGATACGCAGTATTTT. This translates into CASSYPAISTDTQYF.

DNA for the CDR3: TGTGCCAGCAGCGACGGGGGAAGAAGCACAGATACGCAGTATTTT. Protein: CASSDGGRSTDTQYF. The rearrangement uses TRBV11-2 and TRBJ2-3, with D tentatively TRBD2 (6 bases). CDR3 length equals 15 residues. Trimming left V 5 bases short and J 0 bases short, with 12 bases between. Germline CDR1 is SGHAT and CDR2 is FQNNGV.

This clonotype has just a few counts. The genes are TRBV18 and TRBJ2-7, with 7 bases matching TRBD2. Germline CDR1 and CDR2: KGHSH and LQKENI. This CDR3 has 14 amino acids. Trimming took 3 bases from V and 2 from J; bases not matched to a gene: 4. CDR3 sequence: CASSPNRGAYEQYF. DNA of the CDR3: TGTGCCAGCTCACCGAACCGGGGGGCCTACGAGCAGTACTTC.

The V and J genes are TRBV10-2 and TRBJ2-2; D not resolved. Germline V gives CDR1 WSHSY, CDR2 SAAADI. The CDR3 has 14 amino acids. Trimming took off 8 bases at V and 2 bases at J, with 12 bases between the two ends. DNA for the CDR3: TGCGCCAGCTGGACGATCGCAAACACCGGGGAGCTGTTTTTT. It is translated as CASWTIANTGELFF.

This clonotype was counted between two and nine times. V gene TRBV10-3 combines with J gene TRBJ2-1, with 8 bases that match TRBD1. With V trimmed by 6 bases and J by 6 bases, 7 bases remained unmatched. This CDR3 comprises 14 residues. Germline V gene lookup returns CDR1 ENHRY and CDR2 SYGVKD. The CDR3 region has the DNA TGTGCCATCAGGCCCGGCACAGGGGGCAATGAGCAGTTCTTC. Translating gives CAIRPGTGGNEQFF.

This clonotype was seen ten or more times. V gene TRBV12-3 or TRBV12-4 combines with J gene TRBJ1-4; D call uncertain. Trimming removed 1 base at V and 11 bases at J, with 17 bases between. This CDR3 spans 15 amino acids. The CDR3 sequence: CASSLVGSKIGKLFF. The DNA of the CDR3 is TGTGCCAGCAGTTTAGTGGGGTCCAAGATCGGGAAACTGTTTTTT.

The chain links TRBV11-1 to TRBJ2-3, with D unresolved. The CDR3 has 16 residues. Trimming took off 0 bases at V and 2 bases at J, with 12 bases between the two ends. Germline V lookup: CDR1 SGHAT, CDR2 FQDESV (reference sequence). CDR3 sequence (DNA): TGTGCCAGCAGCTTAGCGCGGAACTACTACACAGATACGCAGTATTTT. Protein sequence: CASSLARNYYTDTQYF.

The V and J genes are TRBV5-1 and TRBJ2-1; D may correspond to TRBD1 or TRBD2 (5 bases each). The V end was cut by 4 bases, the J end by 8 bases, with 16 bases between. Looked up from germline, CDR1 is SGHRS and CDR2 is YFSETQ. The CDR3 is 14 residues long. The CDR3 is CASSLLGRGDEQFF. The CDR3 coding sequence is TGCGCCAGCAGCCTCCTTGGCAGAGGGGATGAGCAGTTCTTC.